This T cell receptor (beta chain) emerged from a study of blood T cell repertoires in COVID-19. Original analysis: Amplification of reference gene primers provided the estimated nucleated cell counts. Using immunoSEQ multiplex PCR, the repertoire was profiled, and TCRdb retains in-frame clones only, with some absent. The V and J calls and clone size were taken over from that table, and D and trimming were inferred from the DNA. The profile shows 160,000 or so clones, around 84% of them singletons. Deletions cut 3 bases from V and 7 bases from J, with 12 bases between. The CDR3 is 13 residues long. From germline, CDR1 is SNHLY and CDR2 FYNNEI.

The chain couples TRBV2 to TRBJ1-2, with unresolved D. The TCR was taken from a woman at least 80 years old with acute or convalescent COVID-19. The sequenced sample consisted of peripheral blood. The CDR3 coding sequence is TGTGCCAGCAGTGATTCCTTTCTTTCTGGCTACACCTTC. This gives the protein CASSDSFLSGYTF.